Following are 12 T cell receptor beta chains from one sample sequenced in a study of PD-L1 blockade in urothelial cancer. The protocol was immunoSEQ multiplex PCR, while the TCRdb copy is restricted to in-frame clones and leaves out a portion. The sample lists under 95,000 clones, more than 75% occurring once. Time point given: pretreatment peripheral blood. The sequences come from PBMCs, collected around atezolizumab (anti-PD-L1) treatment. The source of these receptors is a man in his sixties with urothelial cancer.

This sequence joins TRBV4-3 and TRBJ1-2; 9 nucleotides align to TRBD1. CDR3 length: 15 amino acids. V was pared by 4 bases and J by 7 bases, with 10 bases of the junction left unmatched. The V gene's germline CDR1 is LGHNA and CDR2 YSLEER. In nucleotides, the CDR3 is TGCGCCAGCAGCCTTAATGGACAGGGGACTATTGGCTACACCTTC. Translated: CASSLNGQGTIGYTF.

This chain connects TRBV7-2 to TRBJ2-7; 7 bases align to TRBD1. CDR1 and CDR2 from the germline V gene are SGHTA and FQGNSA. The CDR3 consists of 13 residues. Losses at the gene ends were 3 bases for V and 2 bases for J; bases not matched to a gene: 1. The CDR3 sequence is CASSFTGAYEQYF. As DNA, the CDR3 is TGTGCCAGCAGCTTTACAGGGGCCTACGAGCAGTACTTC.

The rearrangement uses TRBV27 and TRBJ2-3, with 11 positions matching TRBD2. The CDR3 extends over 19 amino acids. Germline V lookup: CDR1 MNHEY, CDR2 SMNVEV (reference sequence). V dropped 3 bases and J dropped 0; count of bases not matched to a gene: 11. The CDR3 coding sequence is TGTGCCAGCAGTTTGGGGCTAGCGGGAGGACCTACTAGCACAGATACGCAGTATTTT. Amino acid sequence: CASSLGLAGGPTSTDTQYF.

This CDR3 reads CASSSASLAGGPYEQYF. Written as DNA, the CDR3 is TGTGCCAGCAGCTCAGCCAGCCTAGCGGGAGGTCCCTACGAGCAGTACTTC. The chain recombines TRBV11-1 with TRBJ2-7; TRBD2 matches 11 bases. This CDR3 has 17 residues. V lost 4 bases to trimming and J lost 2 bases; unmatched junction nucleotides: 10. Germline V lookup: CDR1 SGHAT, CDR2 FQDESV (reference sequence).

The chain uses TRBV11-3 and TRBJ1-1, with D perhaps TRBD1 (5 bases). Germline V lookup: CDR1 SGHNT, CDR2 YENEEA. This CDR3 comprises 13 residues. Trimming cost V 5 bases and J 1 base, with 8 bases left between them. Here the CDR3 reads CASSTTGNTEAFF. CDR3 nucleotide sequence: TGTGCCAGCAGCACTACAGGGAACACTGAAGCTTTCTTT.

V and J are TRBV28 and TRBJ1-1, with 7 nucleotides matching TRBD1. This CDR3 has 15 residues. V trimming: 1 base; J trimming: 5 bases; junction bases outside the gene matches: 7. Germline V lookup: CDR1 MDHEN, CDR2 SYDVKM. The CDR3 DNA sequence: TGTGCCAGCAGTTTATCCCGACAGGGCTATACTGAAGCTTTCTTT. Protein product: CASSLSRQGYTEAFF.

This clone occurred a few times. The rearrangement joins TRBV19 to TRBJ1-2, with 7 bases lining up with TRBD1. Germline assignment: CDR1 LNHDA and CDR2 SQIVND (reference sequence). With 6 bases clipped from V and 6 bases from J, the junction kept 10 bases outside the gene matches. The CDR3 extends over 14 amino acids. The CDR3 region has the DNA TGTGCCAGTAGGGATGGGCAGGGGGAACATGGCTACACCTTC. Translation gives CASRDGQGEHGYTF.

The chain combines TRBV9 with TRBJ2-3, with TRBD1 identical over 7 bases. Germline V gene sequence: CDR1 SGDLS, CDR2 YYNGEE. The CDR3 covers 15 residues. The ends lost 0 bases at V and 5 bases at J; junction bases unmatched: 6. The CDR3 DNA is TGTGCCAGCAGCGTAGACAGCAGGGGGATAGATACGCAGTATTTT. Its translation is CASSVDSRGIDTQYF.

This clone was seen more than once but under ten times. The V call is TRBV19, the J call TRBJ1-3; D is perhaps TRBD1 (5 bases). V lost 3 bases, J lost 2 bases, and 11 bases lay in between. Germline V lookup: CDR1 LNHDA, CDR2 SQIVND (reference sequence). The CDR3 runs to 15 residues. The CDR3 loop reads CASSIGDRPGNTIYF. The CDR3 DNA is TGTGCCAGTAGTATTGGAGACAGACCTGGAAACACCATATATTTT.

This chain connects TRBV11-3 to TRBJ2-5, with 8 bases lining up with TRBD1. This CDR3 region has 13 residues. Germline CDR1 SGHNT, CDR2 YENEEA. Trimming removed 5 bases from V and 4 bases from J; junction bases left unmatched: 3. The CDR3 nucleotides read TGTGCCAGCAGCAAAACAGGGGGAGAGACCCAGTACTTC. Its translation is CASSKTGGETQYF.

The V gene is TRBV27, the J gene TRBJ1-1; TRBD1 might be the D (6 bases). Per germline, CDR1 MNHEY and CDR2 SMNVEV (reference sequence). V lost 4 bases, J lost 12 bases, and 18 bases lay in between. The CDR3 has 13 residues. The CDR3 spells CASSYGTNFETFF. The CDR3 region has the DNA TGTGCCAGCAGTTACGGGACAAACTTCGAAACTTTCTTT.

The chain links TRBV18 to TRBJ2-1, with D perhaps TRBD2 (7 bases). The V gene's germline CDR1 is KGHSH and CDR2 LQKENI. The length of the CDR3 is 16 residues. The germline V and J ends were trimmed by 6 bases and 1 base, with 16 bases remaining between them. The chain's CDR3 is CASSGGGRESYNEQFF. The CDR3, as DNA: TGTGCCAGCTCCGGAGGGGGGCGGGAGTCCTACAATGAGCAGTTCTTC. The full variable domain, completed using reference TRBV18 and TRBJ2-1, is NAGVMQNPRHLVRRRGQEARLRCSPMKGHSHVYWYRQLPEEGLKFMVYLQKENIIDESGMPKERFSAEFPKEGPSILRIQQVVRGDSAAYFCASSGGGRESYNEQFFGPGTRLTVL.